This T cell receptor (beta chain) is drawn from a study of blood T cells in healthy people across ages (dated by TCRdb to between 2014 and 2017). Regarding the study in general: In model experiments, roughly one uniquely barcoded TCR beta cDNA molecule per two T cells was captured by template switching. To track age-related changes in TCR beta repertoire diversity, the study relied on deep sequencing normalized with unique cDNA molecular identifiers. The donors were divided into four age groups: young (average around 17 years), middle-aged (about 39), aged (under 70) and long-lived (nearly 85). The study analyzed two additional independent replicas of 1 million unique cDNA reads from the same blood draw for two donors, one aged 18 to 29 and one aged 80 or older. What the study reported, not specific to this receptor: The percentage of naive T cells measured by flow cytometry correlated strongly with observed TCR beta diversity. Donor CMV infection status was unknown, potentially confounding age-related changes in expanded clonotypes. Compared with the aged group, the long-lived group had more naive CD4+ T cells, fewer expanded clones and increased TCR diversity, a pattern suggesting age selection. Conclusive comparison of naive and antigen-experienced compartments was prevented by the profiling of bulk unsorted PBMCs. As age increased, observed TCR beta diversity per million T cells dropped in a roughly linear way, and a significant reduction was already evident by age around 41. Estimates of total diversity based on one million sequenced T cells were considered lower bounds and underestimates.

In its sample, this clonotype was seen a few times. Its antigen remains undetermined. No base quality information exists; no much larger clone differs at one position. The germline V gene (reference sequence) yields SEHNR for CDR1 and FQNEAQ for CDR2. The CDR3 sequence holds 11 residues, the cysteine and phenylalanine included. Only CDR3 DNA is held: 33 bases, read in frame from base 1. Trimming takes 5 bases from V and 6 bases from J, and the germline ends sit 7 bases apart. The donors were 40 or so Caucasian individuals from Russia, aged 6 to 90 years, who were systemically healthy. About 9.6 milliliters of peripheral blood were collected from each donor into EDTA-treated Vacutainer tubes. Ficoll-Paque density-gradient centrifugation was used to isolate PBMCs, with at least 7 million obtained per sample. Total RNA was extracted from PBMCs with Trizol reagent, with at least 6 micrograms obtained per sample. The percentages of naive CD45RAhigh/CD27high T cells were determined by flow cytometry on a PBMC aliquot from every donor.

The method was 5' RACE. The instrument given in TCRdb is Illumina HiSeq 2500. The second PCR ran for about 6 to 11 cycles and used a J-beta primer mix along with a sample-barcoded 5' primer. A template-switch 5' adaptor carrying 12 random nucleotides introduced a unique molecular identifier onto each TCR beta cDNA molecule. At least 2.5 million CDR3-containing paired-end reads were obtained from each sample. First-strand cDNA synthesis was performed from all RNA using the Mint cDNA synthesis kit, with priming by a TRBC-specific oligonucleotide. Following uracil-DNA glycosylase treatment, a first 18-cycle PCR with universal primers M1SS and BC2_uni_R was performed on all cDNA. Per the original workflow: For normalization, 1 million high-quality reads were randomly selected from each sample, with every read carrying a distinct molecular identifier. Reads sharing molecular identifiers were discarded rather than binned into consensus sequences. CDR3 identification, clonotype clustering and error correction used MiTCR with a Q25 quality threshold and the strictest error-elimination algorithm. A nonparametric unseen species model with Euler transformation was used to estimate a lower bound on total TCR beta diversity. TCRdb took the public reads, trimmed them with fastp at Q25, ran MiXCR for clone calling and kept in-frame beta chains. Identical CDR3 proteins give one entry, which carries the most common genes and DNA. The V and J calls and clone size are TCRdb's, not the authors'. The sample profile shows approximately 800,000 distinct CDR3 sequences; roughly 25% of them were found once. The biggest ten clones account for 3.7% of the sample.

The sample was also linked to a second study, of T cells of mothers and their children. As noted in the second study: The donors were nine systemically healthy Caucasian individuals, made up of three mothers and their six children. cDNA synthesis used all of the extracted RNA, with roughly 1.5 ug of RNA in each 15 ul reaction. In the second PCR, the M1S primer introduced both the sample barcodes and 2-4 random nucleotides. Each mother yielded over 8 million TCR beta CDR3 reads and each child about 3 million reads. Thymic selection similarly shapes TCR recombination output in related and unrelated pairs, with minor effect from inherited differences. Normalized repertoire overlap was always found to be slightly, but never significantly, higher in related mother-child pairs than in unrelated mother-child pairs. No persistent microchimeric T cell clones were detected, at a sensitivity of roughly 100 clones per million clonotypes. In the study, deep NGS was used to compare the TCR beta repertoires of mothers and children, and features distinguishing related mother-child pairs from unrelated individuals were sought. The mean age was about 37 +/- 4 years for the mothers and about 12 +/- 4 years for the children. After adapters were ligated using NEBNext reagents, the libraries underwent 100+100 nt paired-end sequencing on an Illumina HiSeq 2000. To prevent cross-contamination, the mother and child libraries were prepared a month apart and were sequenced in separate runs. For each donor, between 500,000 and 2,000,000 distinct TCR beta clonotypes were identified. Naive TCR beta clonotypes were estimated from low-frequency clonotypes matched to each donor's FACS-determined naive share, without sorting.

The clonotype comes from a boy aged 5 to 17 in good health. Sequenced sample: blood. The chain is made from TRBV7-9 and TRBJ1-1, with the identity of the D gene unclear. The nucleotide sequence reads TGTGCCAGCAGCCTGTCGGCTGAAGCTTTCTTT. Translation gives CASSLSAEAFF.